This T cell receptor (beta chain) was identified in a study of blood T cell repertoires in COVID-19. At the level of the study: Sources were T cells, B-cell-depleted T cells, or PBMCs; the material itself was cDNA or gDNA.

The germline CDR1 and CDR2 sequences are WSHSY and SAAADI. Trimming took 8 bases from V and 0 from J, leaving 5 bases between them. The CDR3 runs to 12 residues. Clones were read by immunoSEQ multiplex PCR, and TCRdb kept only the in-frame ones, dropping some. The sample includes under 450,000 clones, about 89% of them seen just once. This chain links TRBV10-2 with TRBJ2-1; D might be TRBD2 (5 bases). The source of this sequence is a young man who had recovered from COVID-19. Specimen: PBMCs or T cells enriched from blood (not recorded which). CDR3 sequence (DNA): TGCGCCAGCGGGAGCTCCTACAATGAGCAGTTCTTC. It is translated as CASGSSYNEQFF.